The 19 T cell receptor beta chains below come from one sample, sequenced in a study of cytomegalovirus exposure and HLA in healthy donors. It was with 60 Vbeta and 13 Jbeta primers that the PCR ran. Data came from immunoSEQ multiplex PCR; TCRdb stores just in-frame clones and leaves some out. The sample carries about 190,000 clones, 60% to 85% recorded once. The sample comprised PBMCs. Receptor source: a woman younger than 30 in good health and CMV-seronegative.

The rearrangement uses TRBV28 and TRBJ1-4; 8 bases agree with TRBD1. V gave up 4 bases and J gave up 8 bases; unmatched junction bases: 9. The CDR3 is 15 residues long. Germline values: CDR1 MDHEN, CDR2 SYDVKM. CDR3 loop: CASSWAGGSGEKLFF. Here the CDR3 DNA reads TGTGCCAGCAGTTGGGCAGGGGGCTCAGGGGAAAAACTGTTTTTT.

This clone is a singleton in its sample. The rearrangement joins TRBV27 to TRBJ2-1; 7 positions agree with TRBD1. This CDR3 comprises 14 residues. Per germline, CDR1 MNHEY and CDR2 SMNVEV (reference sequence). V lost 4 bases, J lost 4 bases, and 4 bases stayed unmatched. This CDR3 is CASSSGTDYNEQFF. DNA for the CDR3: TGTGCCAGCAGTTCCGGGACAGATTACAATGAGCAGTTCTTC.

The chain uses TRBV7-3 and TRBJ1-3; D is possibly TRBD1 (6 bases). The germline gives CDR1 SGHTA, CDR2 FQGTGA. This CDR3 comprises 13 residues. Trimming stripped 5 bases from V and 3 bases from J, with 8 bases between. Written as DNA, the CDR3 is TGTGCCAGCAGCCCGACAGGTGGAAACACCATATATTTT. Amino acids: CASSPTGGNTIYF.

The V and J genes are TRBV13 and TRBJ2-1, with D unclear. The germline CDR1 and CDR2 sequences are PRHDT and FYEKMQ (reference sequence). The CDR3 totals 13 residues. Trimming left V 5 bases short and J 2 bases short, with 7 bases between. CDR3 region: CASSSRAYNEQFF. DNA of the CDR3: TGTGCCAGCAGCAGCCGGGCCTACAATGAGCAGTTCTTC.

The count of this clone is one. This rearrangement joins TRBV7-8 to TRBJ2-2, with 9 bases fitting TRBD2. From germline, CDR1 is SGHVS and CDR2 FQNEAQ. The CDR3 has 18 amino acids. After removal of 5 bases from V and 1 base from J, the junction contained 11 bases not matched to a gene. CDR3 coding DNA: TGTGCCAGCAGCCCACGGGTAGCGGGGGTGCTGAACACCGGGGAGCTGTTTTTT. Translating it yields CASSPRVAGVLNTGELFF. Looking up the rest from reference TRBV7-8 and TRBJ2-2 gives the full variable domain: GAGVSQSPRYKVAKRGQDVALRCDPISGHVSLFWYQQALGQGPEFLTYFQNEAQLDKSGLPSDRFFAERPEGSVSTLKIQRTQQEDSAVYLCASSPRVAGVLNTGELFFGEGSRLTVL.

DNA of the CDR3: TGTGCCAGCAGCCAAGATACACGAAAGTGGGAGCAGTACTTC. Its translation: CASSQDTRKWEQYF. This rearrangement joins TRBV14 to TRBJ2-7; D is unresolved. This CDR3 region has 14 residues. Germline CDR1 is SGHDN and CDR2 is FVKESK. The V and J ends lost 0 bases and 7 bases respectively, with 13 bases between them.

V usage is TRBV6-5 and J usage is TRBJ2-5; the D gene is possibly TRBD1 (5 bases). Germline CDR1 reads MNHEY; CDR2 reads SVGAGI. This CDR3 spans 15 amino acids. V was shortened by 0 bases and J by 2 bases, with 10 bases between the two germline ends. The CDR3 loop is CASSYSIRAQETQYF. CDR3 DNA sequence: TGTGCCAGCAGTTACTCGATCAGGGCACAAGAGACCCAGTACTTC.

The chain is built from TRBV5-6 and TRBJ2-1; TRBD2 might be the D (6 bases). Germline assignment: CDR1 SGHDT and CDR2 YYEEEE. The CDR3 spans 16 residues. The V end lost 7 bases, the J end lost 6 bases, and 23 bases lay between the germline ends. CDR3 bases: TGTGCCAGCTCCAAAGCGGGTCGGGTTCAAATCAATGAGCAGTTCTTC. It codes for CASSKAGRVQINEQFF. Full variable domain (remainder filled in from reference TRBV5-6 and TRBJ2-1): DAGVTQSPTHLIKTRGQQVTLRCSPKSGHDTVSWYQQALGQGPQFIFQYYEEEERQRGNFPDRFSGHQFPNYSSELNVNALLLGDSALYLCASSKAGRVQINEQFFGPGTRLTVL.

V and J are TRBV30 and TRBJ2-7; 11 nucleotides agree with TRBD2. The CDR3 sequence is 14 residues long. V lost 3 bases to trimming and J lost 6 bases; unmatched junction nucleotides: 7. The germline CDR1 and CDR2 sequences are GTSNPN and SVGIG (reference sequence). The CDR3 loop is CAWSGVSGRGEQYF. The CDR3 DNA sequence: TGTGCCTGGAGCGGGGTTAGCGGGAGGGGCGAGCAGTACTTC.

The chain uses TRBV5-4 and TRBJ1-5; TRBD1 matches 8 bases. This CDR3 spans 16 amino acids. Germline CDR1 SGHNT, CDR2 YYREEE (reference sequence). V lost 3 bases to trimming and J lost 0 bases; unmatched junction nucleotides: 5. In DNA, the CDR3 is TGTGCCAGCAGCTGGGGGACAGGAGATAGCAATCAGCCCCAGCATTTT. It is translated as CASSWGTGDSNQPQHF.

This sequence joins TRBV7-6 and TRBJ1-1; 7 bases are a match to TRBD1. The CDR3 totals 16 residues. The ends lost 3 bases at V and 6 bases at J; junction bases unmatched: 13. The germline V gene has CDR1 SGHVS and CDR2 FNYEAQ. As DNA, the CDR3 is TGTGCCAGCAGCTTCCCAGAACAGGGGATCCACGCTGAAGCTTTCTTT. This gives the protein CASSFPEQGIHAEAFF.

The chain combines TRBV28 with TRBJ1-5; 10 bases align to TRBD1. The V and J ends lost 6 bases and 0 bases, in that order; junction bases with no gene match: 5. Germline V lookup: CDR1 MDHEN, CDR2 SYDVKM. The CDR3 loop spans 16 amino acids. CDR3 region: CASRLGTGVSNQPQHF. As DNA, the CDR3 is TGTGCCAGCAGGCTCGGGACAGGGGTTAGCAATCAGCCCCAGCATTTT. The full variable domain, in which reference TRBV28 and TRBJ1-5 provide the parts outside the CDR3, is DVKVTQSSRYLVKRTGEKVFLECVQDMDHENMFWYRQDPGLGLRLIYFSYDVKMKEKGDIPEGYSVSREKKERFSLILESASTNQTSMYLCASRLGTGVSNQPQHFGDGTRLSIL.

Only one count was recorded for this clone. The rearrangement joins TRBV11-2 to TRBJ1-2; 8 positions match TRBD1. V dropped 3 bases and J dropped 4; count of bases not matched to a gene: 1. Per germline, CDR1 SGHAT and CDR2 FQNNGV. The CDR3 sequence is 13 residues long. The DNA of the CDR3 is TGTGCCAGCAGCTTGGGACAGGCCTATGGCTACACCTTC. The encoded protein is CASSLGQAYGYTF.

The sample holds one count of this clone. The gene calls are TRBV14 and TRBJ2-2; perhaps TRBD1 as D (6 bases). Germline CDR1 reads SGHDN; CDR2 reads FVKESK. Deletions cut 1 base from V and 5 bases from J, with 14 bases between. This CDR3 is built from 16 residues. CDR3 residues: CASSQVGTGLTGELFF. The CDR3 bases are TGTGCCAGCAGCCAAGTTGGAACAGGGCTAACCGGGGAGCTGTTTTTT.

The rearrangement joins TRBV28 to TRBJ1-2; D is uncertain. The CDR3 extends over 15 amino acids. The V and J ends lost 10 bases and 7 bases respectively, with 25 bases between them. Germline lookup yields CDR1 MDHEN and CDR2 SYDVKM. CDR3 sequence: CAIRSSEGFRGGYTF. In DNA form, the CDR3 reads TGTGCCATCAGATCATCTGAGGGATTTCGGGGTGGCTACACCTTC.

This chain connects TRBV5-4 to TRBJ2-7; D not certain. V lost 8 bases, J lost 3 bases, and 12 bases lay in between. CDR1 and CDR2 from the germline V gene are SGHNT and YYREEE (reference sequence). The CDR3 spans 12 residues. CDR3 sequence: CARIVLSYEQYF. The CDR3 DNA follows: TGTGCCAGAATAGTTTTGAGCTACGAGCAGTACTTC.

The gene calls are TRBV29-1 and TRBJ1-2; D is ambiguous. In germline, CDR1 is SQVTM, CDR2 ANQGSEA. V shed 6 bases and J shed 3 bases, with 5 bases lying between them. The CDR3 contains 10 residues. As DNA, the CDR3 is TGCAGCGTCGACTACTATGGCTACACCTTC. This translates into CSVDYYGYTF.

This clone was recorded once. An end of the junction differs from the germline gene, which may be a read error. The chain links TRBV2 to TRBJ2-1; TRBD2 agrees at 7 bases. The CDR3 totals 13 residues. CDR1 is SNHLY, CDR2 FYNNEI, per germline. The CDR3 sequence: CASSERDYYEQFF. CDR3 coding DNA: TGTGCCAGCAGTGAACGGGACTACTATGAGCAGTTCTTC.

This clone appeared once. This chain uses TRBV7-9 with TRBJ2-3; possible D gene TRBD1, 5 bases. Deletions cut 3 bases from V and 0 bases from J, with 13 bases between. Per germline, CDR1 SEHNR and CDR2 FQNEAQ (reference sequence). The CDR3 covers 16 residues. The CDR3 DNA reads TGTGCCAGCAGCTTGGTGACAGTAACTAGCACAGATACGCAGTATTTT. Its protein is CASSLVTVTSTDTQYF. Combining the CDR3 with reference TRBV7-9 and TRBJ2-3 gives the whole variable domain DTGVSQNPRHKITKRGQNVTFRCDPISEHNRLYWYRQTLGQGPEFLTYFQNEAQLEKSRLLSDRFSAERPKGSFSTLEIQRTEQGDSAMYLCASSLVTVTSTDTQYFGPGTRLTVL.